This TCR beta chain originates from a study of metastatic and nonmetastatic thyroid tumors. Whole-study context: Across peripheral blood and tumor or nodule tissue samples taken from malignant and benign thyroid patients, the repertoires were compared with one another.

Notes on the study in general: TCR beta diversity was reportedly significantly higher in malignant thyroid tumors than benign nodules, in blood and tumor.

This clone was seen repeatedly, ten times or more. Its antigen is unknown. A single base separates this from a much larger clone, so it may be a read error. No treatment had been given to any patient before thyroid surgery. The ends were cut back, 6 bases at V and 0 bases at J, with 11 bases in the middle. This CDR3 is 14 amino acids long. The germline V gene encodes CDR1 SNHLY and CDR2 FYNNEI. Per the authors' pipeline: The study built a papillary thyroid cancer distant-metastasis classifier from CDR3 differences across clinicopathological groups. TCRdb re-analyzed the PCR reads through MiXCR. Clone size and V and J calls follow TCRdb, not the original study. The sample carries about 35,000 clones, 25% to 30% recorded once.

This receptor was identified in a female donor with papillary thyroid cancer or a benign thyroid nodule (not recorded which). Some clones in this sample may be carry-over from other donors' samples. The chain joins TRBV2 to TRBJ1-1, with D perhaps TRBD1 (5 bases). The sequenced material came from blood. The CDR3 protein is CASSQQDMNTEAFF. Written as DNA, the CDR3 is TGTGCCAGCAGCCAACAGGATATGAACACTGAAGCTTTCTTT. The full variable domain, rest sourced from reference TRBV2 and TRBJ1-1, is EPEVTQTPSHQVTQMGQEVILRCVPISNHLYFYWYRQILGQKVEFLVSFYNNEISEKSEIFDDQFSVERPDGSNFTLKIRSTKLEDSAMYFCASSQQDMNTEAFFGQGTRLTVV.